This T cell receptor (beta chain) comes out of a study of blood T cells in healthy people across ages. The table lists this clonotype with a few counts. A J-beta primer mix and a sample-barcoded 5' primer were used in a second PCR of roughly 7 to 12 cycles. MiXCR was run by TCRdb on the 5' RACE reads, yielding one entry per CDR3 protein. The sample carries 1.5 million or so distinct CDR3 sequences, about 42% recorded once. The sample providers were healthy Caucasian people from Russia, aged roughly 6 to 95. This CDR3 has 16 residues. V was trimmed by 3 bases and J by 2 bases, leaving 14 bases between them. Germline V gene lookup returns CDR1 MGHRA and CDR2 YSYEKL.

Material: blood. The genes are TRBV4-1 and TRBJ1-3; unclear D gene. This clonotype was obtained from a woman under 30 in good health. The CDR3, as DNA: TGCGCCAGCAGCCAGGCAGTGCCCTTGACTGGAAACACCATATATTTT. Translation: CASSQAVPLTGNTIYF.